This is a list of T cell receptor beta chains from one sample in a study of T cell responses to AZD1222 COVID-19 vaccine. Data came from immunoSEQ multiplex PCR; TCRdb stores just in-frame clones and leaves some out. This sample yields about 130,000 clones, of which about 80% are seen a single time; approximately 4% belongs to the top ten. The sample here was peripheral blood, taken on day 0 of AZD1222 vaccination. The receptors come from an adult in good health. The CDR3 runs from the conserved cysteine through the conserved F or W. A D gene is named only where the DNA matches it firmly. Only some rows state a clone size, as once, few, many or a class for expanded clones.

V gene,clone size,J gene,D gene,CDR3 DNA,CDR3 protein
TRBV6-1,.,TRBJ1-1,.,TGTGCCAGCAGTGAACGGGACGGGGTCGGGGCTTCTCTTGAAGCTTTCTTT,CASSERDGVGASLEAFF
TRBV5-1,.,TRBJ1-1,TRBD1,TGCGCCAGCAGCCCAATAACAGGGGCCGCGGGAGCTTTCTTT,CASSPITGAAGAFF
TRBV29-1,.,TRBJ1-1,.,TGCAGCGTAACTTTCAGGAGCTCTGAAGCTTTCTTT,CSVTFRSSEAFF
TRBV19,.,TRBJ1-6,TRBD1,TGTGCCAGCCAGGGGGAGGAAGGTTCACCCCTCCACTTT,CASQGEEGSPLHF
TRBV11-2,few,TRBJ1-1,.,TGTGCCAGCAGCTTAGCCGATCTGAACACTGAAGCTTTCTTT,CASSLADLNTEAFF
TRBV28,.,TRBJ1-6,TRBD1,TGTGCCAGCAGTCCCCAGGGGACAGGTAACAATTCACCCCTCCACTTT,CASSPQGTGNNSPLHF
TRBV30,.,TRBJ1-2,.,TGTGCCTGGACGGAAGGGGGTGGCTACACCTTC,CAWTEGGGYTF
TRBV2,.,TRBJ2-2,.,TGTGCCAGCAGTGAAATTAGGAGTACCGGGGAGCTGTTTTTT,CASSEIRSTGELFF
TRBV6-2/TRBV6-3,once,TRBJ1-1,TRBD1,TGTGCCAGCAGTGGGACTCCGGACAGGGGCCCTGAAGCTTTCTTT,CASSGTPDRGPEAFF
TRBV28,once,TRBJ1-1,TRBD1,TGTGCCAGCAGTTTCCGCGGCAGGACAGGGAGGAACACTGAAGCTTTCTTT,CASSFRGRTGRNTEAFF
TRBV7-3,once,TRBJ1-6,.,TGTGCCAGCAGCTTAATGGGGCAGGGGAATAATTCACCCCTCCACTTT,CASSLMGQGNNSPLHF
TRBV7-9,once,TRBJ2-5,TRBD1,TGTGCCAGCAGCTTAAGGGGGCAGTACCAAGAGACCCAGTACTTC,CASSLRGQYQETQYF
TRBV28,.,TRBJ2-7,.,TGTGCCAGCTGCTGGAGCCTTAGCTCCTACGAGCAGTACTTC,CASCWSLSSYEQYF
TRBV2,.,TRBJ1-5,.,TGTGCCAGCAGCTCCGCAGGGTTGATTGATCAGCCCCAGCATTTT,CASSSAGLIDQPQHF
TRBV6-5,.,TRBJ2-7,TRBD1,TGTGCCAGCAGTCCAACCGGGACAGGGAGCCACGAGCAGTACTTC,CASSPTGTGSHEQYF
TRBV25-1,.,TRBJ2-2,.,TGTGCCAGCAGTGCAGACCCTGTAGCCGGGGAGCTGTTTTTT,CASSADPVAGELFF
TRBV10-3,.,TRBJ2-1,.,TGTGCCATCAGTGAGTCGAACGGTGACAATGAGCAGTTCTTC,CAISESNGDNEQFF
TRBV5-1,.,TRBJ2-1,.,TGCGCCAGCAGCTTAGTTCAGGGCCGTTACAATGAGCAGTTCTTC,CASSLVQGRYNEQFF
TRBV5-1,.,TRBJ2-1,TRBD2,TGCGCCAGCAGCTTGGGACTAGCGGGGGGGCGTGAGCAGTTCTTC,CASSLGLAGGREQFF
TRBV28,.,TRBJ2-7,TRBD1,TGTGCCAGCAGTTTATTAGCTGGGACAGGGGTAAACGAGCAGTACTTC,CASSLLAGTGVNEQYF
TRBV24-1,.,TRBJ1-1,TRBD1,TGTGCCACCAGTCAGCCAGGGGGCACTGAAGCTTTCTTT,CATSQPGGTEAFF
TRBV19,once,TRBJ1-2,.,TGTGCCAGTAGTATTGAATCTAACTATGGCTACACCTTC,CASSIESNYGYTF
TRBV14,.,TRBJ1-5,TRBD1,TGTGCCAGCAGTTCCGGACAGGGGATAAGCAATCAGCCCCAGCATTTT,CASSSGQGISNQPQHF
TRBV24-1,once,TRBJ2-1,.,TGTGCCACCAGTGAGGGACGGTTCGGCAATGAGCAGTTCTTC,CATSEGRFGNEQFF
TRBV5-1,.,TRBJ1-6,TRBD1,TGCGCCAGCAGCGTAGGTGGGACAGTCAATTCACCCCTCCACTTT,CASSVGGTVNSPLHF
TRBV2,.,TRBJ2-4,.,TGTGCCAGCAGGATGGAGGGGGGTAAAAACATTCAGTACTTC,CASRMEGGKNIQYF
TRBV19,.,TRBJ2-1,TRBD2,TGTGCCAGTATAGGAGCGGGGGGACGAAGGGGAGACAATGAGCAGTTCTTC,CASIGAGGRRGDNEQFF
TRBV7-9,.,TRBJ1-6,TRBD1,TGTGCCAGCAGTACCAGGGAAGGGGGCAATTCACCCCTCCACTTT,CASSTREGGNSPLHF
TRBV7-9,.,TRBJ1-1,TRBD1,TGTGCCAGCAGCTTAGCGCGGACAGGGGTTTTCACTGAAGCTTTCTTT,CASSLARTGVFTEAFF
TRBV7-6,.,TRBJ2-2,.,TGTGCCAGCAGCTTAGAGGCAGGGGAGACCGGGGAGCTGTTTTTT,CASSLEAGETGELFF
TRBV6-6,once,TRBJ1-1,.,TGTGCCAGCAGTCTGGGGGGCCAAGCTTTCTTT,CASSLGGQAFF